Listed below are T cell receptor beta chains from one sample, sequenced in a study of blood T cell repertoires in COVID-19. The data were produced by immunoSEQ multiplex PCR, yet TCRdb's version contains in-frame clones alone and is incomplete. This sample has under 250,000 clones, with approximately 87% found just once. Sequencing used peripheral blood. The receptors here all came from a man aged 55-75 years with acute or convalescent COVID-19. CDR3s leave out the opening cysteine and the closing phenylalanine or tryptophan. A row's size may be missing; if present it is once, few, many or a size class.

V,size,CDR3
TRBV18,NA,ASSPISQGGTEAF
TRBV9,NA,ASSVGRREYTQY
TRBV29-1,NA,SVVFGEAF
TRBV9,NA,ASSVTGGGATNEKLF
TRBV25-1,NA,ASSDFPVSSSTDTQY
TRBV6-5,NA,ASSYSVETKVEKLF
TRBV28,NA,ASRSTGPNTEAF
TRBV10-3,few,AISDKAGNYGYT
TRBV29-1,NA,SARTGNTEAF
TRBV5-4,NA,ASSAGQFQYGYT
TRBV13,NA,ASSPLGREPTGELF
TRBV11-2,NA,ASSFTGGPEAF
TRBV24-1,NA,ATRGAVGVTDTQY
TRBV6-5,NA,ASSWDRSSYNSPLH
TRBV5-5,NA,ASSLTGAGNTIY
TRBV24-1,NA,ATSGGGSYNEQF
TRBV19,NA,ASIGRGDQPQH
TRBV7-3,NA,ASRRTGTGGTGELF
TRBV27,NA,ASSPWDRETQY
TRBV9,NA,ASSVVGSAPNEQF
TRBV9,NA,ASSEHQREGQQF
TRBV9,NA,ASSVSASGQETQY
TRBV18,NA,ASSPRRSSYNSPLH
TRBV6-4,NA,ASSGRTSGRKSFSYNEQF
TRBV5-4,NA,ASSFSGSHNEKLF
TRBV9,once,ASSPQGQGGEQY
TRBV28,NA,ASSTWTGDPEAF
TRBV5-1,NA,ASRLAGGVDTQY